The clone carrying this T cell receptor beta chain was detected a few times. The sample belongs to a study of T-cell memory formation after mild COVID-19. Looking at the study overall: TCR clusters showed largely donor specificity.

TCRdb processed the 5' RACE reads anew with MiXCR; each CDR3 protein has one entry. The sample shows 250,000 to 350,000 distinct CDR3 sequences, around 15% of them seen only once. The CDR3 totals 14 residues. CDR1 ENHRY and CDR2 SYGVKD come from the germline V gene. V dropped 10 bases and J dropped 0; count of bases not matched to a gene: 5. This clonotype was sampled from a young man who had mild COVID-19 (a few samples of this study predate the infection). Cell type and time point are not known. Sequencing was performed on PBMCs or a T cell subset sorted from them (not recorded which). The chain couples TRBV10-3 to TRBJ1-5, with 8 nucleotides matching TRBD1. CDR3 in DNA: TGTGCCAGCCATGACAGGGGTAGCAATCAGCCCCAGCATTTT. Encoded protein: CASHDRGSNQPQHF.